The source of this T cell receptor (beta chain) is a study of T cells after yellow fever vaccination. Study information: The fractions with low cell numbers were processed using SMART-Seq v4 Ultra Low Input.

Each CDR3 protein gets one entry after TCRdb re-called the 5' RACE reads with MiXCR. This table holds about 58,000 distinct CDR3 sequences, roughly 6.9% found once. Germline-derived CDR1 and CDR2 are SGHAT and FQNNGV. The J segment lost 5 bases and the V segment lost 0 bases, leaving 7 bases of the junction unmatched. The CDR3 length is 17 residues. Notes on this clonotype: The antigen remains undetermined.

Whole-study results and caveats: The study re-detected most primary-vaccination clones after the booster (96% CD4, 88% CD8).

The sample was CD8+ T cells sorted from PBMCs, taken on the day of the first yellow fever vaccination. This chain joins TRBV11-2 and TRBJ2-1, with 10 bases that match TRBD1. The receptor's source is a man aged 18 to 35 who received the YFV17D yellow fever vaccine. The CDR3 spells CASSLDEWDRGNNEQFF. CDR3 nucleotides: TGTGCCAGCAGCTTAGACGAATGGGACAGGGGAAACAATGAGCAGTTCTTC.